What follows describes a single T cell receptor beta chain. Some clones are missing from TCRdb's copy, which holds only in-frame ones; the method was immunoSEQ multiplex PCR. Here the sample spans tens of thousands of clones, about four fifths being singletons. The sample belongs to a study of OX40 agonist ivuxolimab in advanced cancers. Study information: From 23 to 79 years was the age range, with a mean of around 60 years, and about 83% were male.

CDR3 length: 12 residues. Germline V gives CDR1 LNHNV, CDR2 YYDKDF (reference sequence). Trimming removed 1 base at V and 6 bases at J, with 7 bases between. This chain uses TRBV15 with TRBJ2-7; D uncertain. The origin of this receptor is an adult with an advanced solid tumor such as melanoma, head and neck, liver or kidney cancer. The sample consisted of CD4+ or CD8+ T cells sorted from blood, taken in a trial of the OX40 agonist ivuxolimab. The CDR3 sequence: CATSRVDAEQYF. CDR3 in DNA: TGTGCCACCAGCAGAGTTGACGCCGAGCAGTACTTC.